The 10 T cell receptor beta chains reported below all come from one sample, sequenced in a study of cytomegalovirus exposure and HLA in healthy donors. Amplification used 60 Vbeta primers and 13 Jbeta primers. Method: immunoSEQ multiplex PCR; TCRdb's copy keeps in-frame clones and lacks some. Found here are over 100,000 clones; the top ten clones hold about 1.5%. Sequenced material: PBMCs. These receptors originate from a woman in her 40s in good health and CMV-seropositive.

The V call is TRBV9, the J call TRBJ1-2; 8 nucleotides match TRBD1. CDR3 length equals 15 residues. Losses at the gene ends were 3 bases for V and 4 bases for J; bases not matched to a gene: 8. Germline assignment: CDR1 SGDLS and CDR2 YYNGEE. CDR3 coding DNA: TGTGCCAGCAGCGCGCACAGGGGGTCGGGCTATGGCTACACCTTC. Protein sequence: CASSAHRGSGYGYTF.

This sequence joins TRBV27 and TRBJ2-1; 7 bases are a match to TRBD2. This CDR3 has 14 amino acids. V gave up 1 base and J gave up 5 bases; unmatched junction bases: 2. CDR1 is MNHEY, CDR2 SMNVEV, per germline (reference sequence). CDR3 region: CASSLWEGHNEQFF. The CDR3 DNA follows: TGTGCCAGCAGTTTATGGGAGGGTCACAATGAGCAGTTCTTC.

This rearrangement joins TRBV7-6 to TRBJ1-1, with TRBD1 matching over 10 bases. CDR1 and CDR2 from the germline V gene are SGHVS and FNYEAQ. CDR3 length: 15 residues. Trimming took 5 bases from V and 4 from J; bases not matched to a gene: 7. The CDR3 sequence: CASSPSTGGITEAFF. CDR3 bases: TGTGCCAGCAGCCCCTCGACAGGGGGCATCACTGAAGCTTTCTTT.

The CDR3 protein is CASSLDSHRQETQYF. The CDR3 nucleotides read TGTGCCAGCAGCTTAGATAGCCACCGCCAAGAGACCCAGTACTTC. This chain connects TRBV7-2 to TRBJ2-5, with no clear D. CDR3 size: 15 residues. V shed 1 base and J shed 1 base, with 10 bases lying between them. The germline CDR1 and CDR2 sequences are SGHTA and FQGNSA.

The chain joins TRBV4-2 to TRBJ2-1; D gene ambiguous. Germline V gene sequence: CDR1 LGHNA, CDR2 YNFKEQ. The CDR3 contains 13 residues. Trimming took 1 base from V and 6 from J, leaving 7 bases between them. CDR3 sequence: CASSQVESNEQFF. CDR3 bases: TGTGCCAGCAGCCAAGTAGAAAGCAATGAGCAGTTCTTC.

The chain recombines TRBV29-1 with TRBJ2-7, with 10 bases aligning to TRBD1. Germline V gene lookup returns CDR1 SQVTM and CDR2 ANQGSEA. The CDR3 is 13 residues long. The V gene end was trimmed by 1 base and the J gene end by 5 bases; junction bases not matched to a gene: 2. CDR3: CSVEAGTGDEQYF. CDR3 sequence (DNA): TGCAGCGTTGAAGCAGGGACAGGGGACGAGCAGTACTTC.

The rearrangement links TRBV28 to TRBJ2-2; tentatively, D is TRBD1 (6 bases). The germline CDR1 and CDR2 sequences are MDHEN and SYDVKM. With 6 bases removed from V and 5 bases from J, the gap between germline ends came to 19 bases. The length of the CDR3 is 16 residues. CDR3 region: CASSRIGTLLTGELFF. The CDR3 bases are TGTGCCAGCAGCAGAATCGGGACACTTCTTACCGGGGAGCTGTTTTTT.

The chain is built from TRBV7-6 and TRBJ2-1; TRBD2 is a possible D gene (5 bases). The CDR3 has 16 amino acids. Trimming left V 1 base short and J 5 bases short, with 15 bases between. Germline V CDR1 and CDR2: SGHVS, FNYEAQ. The chain's CDR3 is CASSLEGLASDNEQFF. The CDR3 region has the DNA TGTGCCAGCAGCTTAGAAGGCCTAGCTTCAGACAATGAGCAGTTCTTC.

This sequence joins TRBV5-8 and TRBJ2-7; 7 bases map to TRBD1. With V trimmed by 2 bases and J by 4 bases, 6 bases remained unmatched. The CDR3 length is 14 residues. CDR1 and CDR2 from the germline V gene are SGHTS and YDEGEE. The CDR3 nucleotides are TGTGCCAGCAGCTTCCGGGACAGAGCTTACGAGCAGTACTTC. This encodes CASSFRDRAYEQYF.

The chain is built from TRBV5-1 and TRBJ2-1; 9 bases match TRBD1. The CDR3 extends over 16 amino acids. J lost 3 bases, V lost 5 bases, and 9 bases had no gene match. Germline V gene data show CDR1 as SGHRS and CDR2 as YFSETQ. CDR3 amino acids: CASSRDRVAGYNEQFF. CDR3 nucleotides: TGCGCCAGCAGTAGGGACAGGGTAGCGGGCTACAATGAGCAGTTCTTC.